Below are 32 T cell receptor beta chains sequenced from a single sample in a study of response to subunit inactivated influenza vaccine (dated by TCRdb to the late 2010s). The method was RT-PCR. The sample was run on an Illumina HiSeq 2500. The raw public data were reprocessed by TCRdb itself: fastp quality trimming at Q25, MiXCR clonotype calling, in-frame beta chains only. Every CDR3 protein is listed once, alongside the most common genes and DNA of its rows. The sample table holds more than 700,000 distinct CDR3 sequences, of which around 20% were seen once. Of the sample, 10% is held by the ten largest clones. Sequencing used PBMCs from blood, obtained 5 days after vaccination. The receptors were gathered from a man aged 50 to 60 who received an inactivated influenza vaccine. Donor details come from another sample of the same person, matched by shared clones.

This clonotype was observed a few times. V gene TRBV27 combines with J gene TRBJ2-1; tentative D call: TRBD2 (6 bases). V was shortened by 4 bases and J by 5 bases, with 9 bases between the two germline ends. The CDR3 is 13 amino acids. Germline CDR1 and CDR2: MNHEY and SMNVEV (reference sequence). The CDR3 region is CASSWGVNNEQFF. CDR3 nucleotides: TGTGCCAGCAGTTGGGGGGTTAACAATGAGCAGTTCTTC.

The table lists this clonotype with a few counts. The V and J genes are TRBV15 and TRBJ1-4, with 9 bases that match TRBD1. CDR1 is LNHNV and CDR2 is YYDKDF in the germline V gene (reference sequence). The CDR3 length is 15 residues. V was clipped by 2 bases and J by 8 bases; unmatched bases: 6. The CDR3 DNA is TGTGCCACCAGCAGACGCGGGACAGGGTTAGAAAAACTGTTTTTT. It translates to CATSRRGTGLEKLFF.

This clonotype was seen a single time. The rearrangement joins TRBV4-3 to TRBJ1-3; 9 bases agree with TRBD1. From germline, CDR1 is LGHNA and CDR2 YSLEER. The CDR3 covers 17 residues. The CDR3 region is CTWGTGFRSFSGNTIYF. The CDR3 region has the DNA TGCACCTGGGGGACAGGGTTCCGATCTTTCTCTGGAAACACCATATATTTT.

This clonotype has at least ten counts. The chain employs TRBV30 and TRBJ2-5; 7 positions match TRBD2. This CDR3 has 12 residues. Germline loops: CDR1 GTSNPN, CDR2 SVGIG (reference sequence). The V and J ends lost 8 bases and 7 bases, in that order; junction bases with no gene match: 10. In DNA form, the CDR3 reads TGTGCCACGCCGACGGGGGGTGGGACCCAGTACTTC. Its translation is CATPTGGGTQYF.

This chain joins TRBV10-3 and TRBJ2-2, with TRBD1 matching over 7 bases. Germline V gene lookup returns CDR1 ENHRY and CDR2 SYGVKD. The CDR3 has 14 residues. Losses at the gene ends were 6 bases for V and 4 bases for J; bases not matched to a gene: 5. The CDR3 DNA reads TGTGCCATCAGCCTAGACAGGGTCACCGGGGAGCTGTTTTTT. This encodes CAISLDRVTGELFF.

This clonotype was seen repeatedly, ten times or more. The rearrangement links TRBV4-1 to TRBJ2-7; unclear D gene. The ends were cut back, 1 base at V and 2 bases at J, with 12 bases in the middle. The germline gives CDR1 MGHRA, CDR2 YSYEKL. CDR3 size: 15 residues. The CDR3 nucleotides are TGCGCCAGCAGCCAAGTTGTCGGCGCAGCCTACGAGCAGTACTTC. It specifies CASSQVVGAAYEQYF.

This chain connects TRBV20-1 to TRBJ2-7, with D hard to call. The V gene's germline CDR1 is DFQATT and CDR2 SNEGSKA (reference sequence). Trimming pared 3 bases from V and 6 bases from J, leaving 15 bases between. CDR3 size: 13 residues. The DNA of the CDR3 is TGCAGTGCTAGCAAGAAGGCGGATTCCGAGCAGTACTTC. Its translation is CSASKKADSEQYF.

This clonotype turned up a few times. The CDR3 here is CASSYTTGSSYNEQFF. CDR3 coding DNA: TGTGCCAGCAGTTACACAACAGGGTCCTCCTACAATGAGCAGTTCTTC. The rearrangement uses TRBV6-5 and TRBJ2-1; tentatively, D is TRBD1 (6 bases). Germline loops: CDR1 MNHEY, CDR2 SVGAGI. The CDR3 contains 16 residues. Trimming took 2 bases from V and 0 from J, leaving 11 bases between them.

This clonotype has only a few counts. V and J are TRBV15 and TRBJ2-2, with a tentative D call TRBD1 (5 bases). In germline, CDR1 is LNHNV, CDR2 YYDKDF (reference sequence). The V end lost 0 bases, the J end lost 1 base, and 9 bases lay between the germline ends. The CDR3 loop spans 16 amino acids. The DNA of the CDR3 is TGTGCCACCAGCAGAGATATTACAGGGAACACCGGGGAGCTGTTTTTT. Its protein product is CATSRDITGNTGELFF.

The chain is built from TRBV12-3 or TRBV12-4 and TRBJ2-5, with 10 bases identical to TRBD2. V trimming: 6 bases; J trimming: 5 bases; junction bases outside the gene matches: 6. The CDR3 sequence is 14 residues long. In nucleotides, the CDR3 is TGTGCCAGCAGGGGGGATAGCGGGAGGGAGACCCAGTACTTC. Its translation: CASRGDSGRETQYF.

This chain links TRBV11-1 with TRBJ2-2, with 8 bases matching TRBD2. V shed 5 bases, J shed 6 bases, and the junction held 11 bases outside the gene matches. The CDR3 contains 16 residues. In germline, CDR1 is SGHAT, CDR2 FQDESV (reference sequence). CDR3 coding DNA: TGTGCCAGCAGCCCGGAAGGAGCGGGGGCAGCCGGGGAGCTGTTTTTT. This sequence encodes CASSPEGAGAAGELFF.

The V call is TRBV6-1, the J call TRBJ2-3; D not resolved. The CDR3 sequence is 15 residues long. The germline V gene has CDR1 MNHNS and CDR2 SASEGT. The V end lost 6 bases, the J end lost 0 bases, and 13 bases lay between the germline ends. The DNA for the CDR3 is TGTGCCAGCAGCCCTAGACACACGAGCACAGATACGCAGTATTTT. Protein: CASSPRHTSTDTQYF.

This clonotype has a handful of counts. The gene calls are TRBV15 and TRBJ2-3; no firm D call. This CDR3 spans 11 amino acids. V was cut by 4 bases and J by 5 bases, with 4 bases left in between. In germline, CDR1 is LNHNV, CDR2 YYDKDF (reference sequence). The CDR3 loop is CATSIGDTQYF. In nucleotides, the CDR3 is TGTGCCACCAGCATTGGAGATACGCAGTATTTT.

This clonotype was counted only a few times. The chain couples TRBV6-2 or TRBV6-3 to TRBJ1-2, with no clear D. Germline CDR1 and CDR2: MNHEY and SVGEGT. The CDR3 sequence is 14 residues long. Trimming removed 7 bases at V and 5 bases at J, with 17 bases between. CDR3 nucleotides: TGTGCCAGCAAAGGATCCTCGCTGTTATATGGCTACACCTTC. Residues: CASKGSSLLYGYTF.

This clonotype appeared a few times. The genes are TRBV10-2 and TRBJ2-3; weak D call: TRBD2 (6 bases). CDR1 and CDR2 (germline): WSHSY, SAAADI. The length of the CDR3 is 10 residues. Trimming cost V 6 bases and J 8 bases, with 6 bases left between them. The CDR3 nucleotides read TGCGCCAGCAGCGGGGGTACGCAGTATTTT. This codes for CASSGGTQYF.

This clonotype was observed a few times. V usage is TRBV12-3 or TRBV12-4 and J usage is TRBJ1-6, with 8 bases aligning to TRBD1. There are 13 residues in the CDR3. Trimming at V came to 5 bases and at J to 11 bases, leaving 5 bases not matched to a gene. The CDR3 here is CASSPDRVAPLHF. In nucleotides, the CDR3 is TGTGCCAGCAGTCCGGACAGGGTTGCACCCCTCCACTTT.

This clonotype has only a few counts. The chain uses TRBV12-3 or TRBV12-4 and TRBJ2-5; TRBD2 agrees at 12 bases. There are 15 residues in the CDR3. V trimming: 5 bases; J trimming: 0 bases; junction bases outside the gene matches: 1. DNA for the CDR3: TGTGCCAGCAGTCGGACTAGCGGGAACCAAGAGACCCAGTACTTC. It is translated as CASSRTSGNQETQYF.

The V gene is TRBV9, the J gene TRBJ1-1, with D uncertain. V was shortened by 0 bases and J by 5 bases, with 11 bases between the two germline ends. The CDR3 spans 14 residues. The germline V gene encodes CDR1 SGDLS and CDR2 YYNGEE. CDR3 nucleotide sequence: TGTGCCAGCAGCGTAGAGAGGGAAGGGACTGAAGCTTTCTTT. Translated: CASSVEREGTEAFF.

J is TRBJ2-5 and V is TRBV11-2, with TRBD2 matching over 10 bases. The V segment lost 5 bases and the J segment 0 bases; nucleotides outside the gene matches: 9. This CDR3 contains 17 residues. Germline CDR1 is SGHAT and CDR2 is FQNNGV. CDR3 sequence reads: CASSPVGLAANQETQYF. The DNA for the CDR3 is TGTGCCAGCAGCCCGGTCGGACTAGCGGCGAACCAAGAGACCCAGTACTTC.

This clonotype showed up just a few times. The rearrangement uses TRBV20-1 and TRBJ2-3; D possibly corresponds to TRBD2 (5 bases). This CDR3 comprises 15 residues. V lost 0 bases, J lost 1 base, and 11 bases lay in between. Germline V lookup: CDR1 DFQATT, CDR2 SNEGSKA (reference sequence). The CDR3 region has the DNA TGCAGTGCTAGAGAAGGGAGCACCCGCACAGATACGCAGTATTTT. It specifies CSAREGSTRTDTQYF.

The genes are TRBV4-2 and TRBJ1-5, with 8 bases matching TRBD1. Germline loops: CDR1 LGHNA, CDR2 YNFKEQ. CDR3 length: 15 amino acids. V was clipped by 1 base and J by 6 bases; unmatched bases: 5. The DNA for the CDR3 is TGTGCCAGCAGCCAAGGGGTACAGGGGGGTCAGCCCCAGCATTTT. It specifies CASSQGVQGGQPQHF.

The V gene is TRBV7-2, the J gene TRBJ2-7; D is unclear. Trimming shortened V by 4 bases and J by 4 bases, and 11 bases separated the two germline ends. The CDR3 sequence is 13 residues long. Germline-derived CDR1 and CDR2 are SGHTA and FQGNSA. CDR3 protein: CASSSTAAYEQYF. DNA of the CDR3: TGTGCCAGCAGCTCCACCGCAGCATACGAGCAGTACTTC.

CDR3: CASSPDPEGYGYTF. CDR3 DNA sequence: TGTGCCAGCAGCCCCGACCCCGAAGGCTATGGCTACACCTTC. The rearrangement links TRBV7-9 to TRBJ1-2; D is undetermined. Germline loops: CDR1 SEHNR, CDR2 FQNEAQ (reference sequence). The V gene lost 5 bases and the J gene lost 4 bases, with 14 bases spanning the gap. The CDR3 covers 14 residues.

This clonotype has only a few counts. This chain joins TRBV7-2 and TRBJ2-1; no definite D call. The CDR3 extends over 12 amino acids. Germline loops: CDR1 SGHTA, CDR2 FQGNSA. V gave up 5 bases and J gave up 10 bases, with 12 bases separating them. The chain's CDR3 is CASSPEHWEQFF. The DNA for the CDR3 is TGTGCCAGCAGCCCCGAGCATTGGGAGCAGTTCTTC.

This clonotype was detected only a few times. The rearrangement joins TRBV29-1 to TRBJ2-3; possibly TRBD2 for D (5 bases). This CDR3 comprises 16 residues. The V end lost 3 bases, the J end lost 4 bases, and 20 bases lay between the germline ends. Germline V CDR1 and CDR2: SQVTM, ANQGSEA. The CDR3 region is CSVDGWRTGSADTQYF. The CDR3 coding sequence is TGCAGCGTTGACGGGTGGAGAACGGGTAGCGCAGATACGCAGTATTTT.

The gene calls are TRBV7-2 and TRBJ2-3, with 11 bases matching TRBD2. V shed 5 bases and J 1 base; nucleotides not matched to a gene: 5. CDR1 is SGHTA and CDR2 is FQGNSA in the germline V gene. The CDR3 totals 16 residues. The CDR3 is CASSPSGRYGTDTQYF. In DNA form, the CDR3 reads TGTGCCAGCAGCCCTAGCGGGAGGTATGGCACAGATACGCAGTATTTT.

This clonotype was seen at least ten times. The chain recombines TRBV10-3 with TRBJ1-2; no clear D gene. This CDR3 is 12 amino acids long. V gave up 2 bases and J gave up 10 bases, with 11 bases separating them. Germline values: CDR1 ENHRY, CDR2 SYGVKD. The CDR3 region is CAISEEGRAYTF. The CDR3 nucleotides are TGTGCCATCAGTGAGGAGGGTAGGGCCTACACCTTC.

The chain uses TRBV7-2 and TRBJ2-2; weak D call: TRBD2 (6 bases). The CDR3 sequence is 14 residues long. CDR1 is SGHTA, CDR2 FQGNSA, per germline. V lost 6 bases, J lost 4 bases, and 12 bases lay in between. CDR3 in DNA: TGTGCCAGCAGTTGGAGGGCTGCCACCGGGGAGCTGTTTTTT. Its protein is CASSWRAATGELFF.

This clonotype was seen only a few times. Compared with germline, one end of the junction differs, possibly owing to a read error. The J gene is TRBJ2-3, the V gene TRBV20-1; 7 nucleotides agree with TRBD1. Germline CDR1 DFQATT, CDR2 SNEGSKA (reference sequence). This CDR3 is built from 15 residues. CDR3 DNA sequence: TGCAGTGCTGGAGACAGGGCAACGTTTGAAGATACGCAGTATTTT. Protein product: CSAGDRATFEDTQYF.

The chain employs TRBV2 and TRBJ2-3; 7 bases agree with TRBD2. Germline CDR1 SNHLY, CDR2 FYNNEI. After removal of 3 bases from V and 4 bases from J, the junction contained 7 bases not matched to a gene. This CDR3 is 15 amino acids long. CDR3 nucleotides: TGTGCCAGCAGTGATCGCGGGAGTATGGCAGATACGCAGTATTTT. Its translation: CASSDRGSMADTQYF.

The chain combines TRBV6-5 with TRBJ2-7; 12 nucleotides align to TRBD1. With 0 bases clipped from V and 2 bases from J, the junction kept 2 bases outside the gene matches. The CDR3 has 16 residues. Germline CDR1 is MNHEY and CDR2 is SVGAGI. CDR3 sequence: CASSYSGTGGTYEQYF. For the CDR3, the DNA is TGTGCCAGCAGTTACTCAGGGACAGGGGGCACCTACGAGCAGTACTTC.

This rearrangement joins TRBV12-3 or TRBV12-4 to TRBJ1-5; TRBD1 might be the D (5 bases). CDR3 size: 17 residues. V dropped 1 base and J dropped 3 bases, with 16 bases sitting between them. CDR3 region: CASSLGGLELFNQPQHF. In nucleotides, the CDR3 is TGTGCCAGCAGTTTAGGGGGGTTGGAGCTTTTCAATCAGCCCCAGCATTTT.